This section outlines one T cell receptor beta chain sequence together with its context. Its antigen is unknown. This CDR3 has 16 amino acids. Unmatched junction bases numbered 14, after V lost 6 bases and J lost 6 bases. The V gene's germline CDR1 is MNHNY and CDR2 SVGAGI (reference sequence). This record comes from a study of spatial heterogeneity in lung cancer. Study information: Counts of TCR transcripts in tumor regions correlated strongly with a matched bulk RNA-seq T cell module score. Study outcomes and limitations: Expanded intratumoral alpha and beta TCR counts tracked tumor mutation counts.

The time point here: sample taken at primary tumor resection. From the 5' RACE reads, TCRdb called clonotypes with MiXCR, one entry per CDR3 protein. The sample holds 20,000 or so distinct CDR3 sequences, roughly 6.5% seen once. This receptor was taken from a female donor with early-stage non-small cell lung cancer. The chain employs TRBV6-6 and TRBJ1-5; TRBD1 agrees at 7 bases. Sequences were derived from lung tumor tissue, sampled at surgery. The CDR3 sequence: CASSDRASGAGQPQHF. In DNA form, the CDR3 reads TGTGCCAGCAGCGACAGGGCCTCAGGGGCAGGTCAGCCCCAGCATTTT.